The T cell receptor (beta chain) described here comes from a study of beta chain features in type 1 diabetes. Study findings and constraints: People with Type 1 diabetes carried modestly yet significantly shorter TCRB CDR3s in all four CD4+ subsets.

Worth noting for this clone: The antigen remains unidentified.

J was trimmed by 0 bases and V by 6 bases; bases with no gene match: 4. The CDR3 covers 15 residues. Germline V gives CDR1 MNHNS, CDR2 SASEGT. Expressed TCRB transcripts were sequenced because the isolated RNA had all been reverse transcribed beforehand. Sequencing used immunoSEQ multiplex PCR; TCRdb keeps in-frame clones, though not all of them. The table lists 120,000 to 150,000 clones, about 13% of them singletons. Sequences were obtained from central memory CD4+ T cells from blood. The clonotype originates from a man between 18 and 29 years old with type 1 diabetes. The chain uses TRBV6-1 and TRBJ1-4; 7 bases fit TRBD1. Written as DNA, the CDR3 is TGTGCCAGCAGATCTCAGGGGGCAACTAATGAAAAACTGTTTTTT. Its protein is CASRSQGATNEKLFF.